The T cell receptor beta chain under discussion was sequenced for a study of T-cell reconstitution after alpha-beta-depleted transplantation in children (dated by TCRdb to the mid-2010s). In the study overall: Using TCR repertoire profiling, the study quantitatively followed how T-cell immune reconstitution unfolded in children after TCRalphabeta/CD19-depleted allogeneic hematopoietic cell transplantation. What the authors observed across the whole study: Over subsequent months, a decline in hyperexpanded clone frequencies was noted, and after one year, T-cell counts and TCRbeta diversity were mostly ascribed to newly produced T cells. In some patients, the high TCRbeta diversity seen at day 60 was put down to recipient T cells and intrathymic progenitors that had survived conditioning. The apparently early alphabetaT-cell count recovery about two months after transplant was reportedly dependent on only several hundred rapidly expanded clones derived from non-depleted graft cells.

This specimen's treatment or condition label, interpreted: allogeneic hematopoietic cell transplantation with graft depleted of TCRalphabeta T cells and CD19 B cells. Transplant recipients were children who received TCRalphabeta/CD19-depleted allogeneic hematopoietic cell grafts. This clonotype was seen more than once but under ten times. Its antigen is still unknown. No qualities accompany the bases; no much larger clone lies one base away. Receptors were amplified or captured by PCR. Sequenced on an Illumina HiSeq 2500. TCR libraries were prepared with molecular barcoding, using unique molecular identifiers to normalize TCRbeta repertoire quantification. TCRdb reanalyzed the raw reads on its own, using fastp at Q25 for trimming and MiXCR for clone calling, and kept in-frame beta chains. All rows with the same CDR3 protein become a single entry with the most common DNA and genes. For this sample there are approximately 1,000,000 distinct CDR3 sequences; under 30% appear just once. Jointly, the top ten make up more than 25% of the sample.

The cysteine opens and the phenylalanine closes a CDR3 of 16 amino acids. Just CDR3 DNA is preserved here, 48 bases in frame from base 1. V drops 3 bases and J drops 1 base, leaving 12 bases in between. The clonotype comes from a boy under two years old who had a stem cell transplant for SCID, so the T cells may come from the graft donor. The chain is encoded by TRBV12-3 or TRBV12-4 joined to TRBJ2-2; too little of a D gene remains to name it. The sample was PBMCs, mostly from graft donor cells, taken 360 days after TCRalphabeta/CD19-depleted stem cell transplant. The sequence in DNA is TGTGCCAGCAGTTTCTATAACAGACAGAACACCGGGGAGCTGTTTTTT. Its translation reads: CASSFYNRQNTGELFF.